This entry lists 15 T cell receptor beta chains sequenced from one sample in a study of blood T cell repertoires in COVID-19. Sequencing was performed with immunoSEQ multiplex PCR; in TCRdb, only in-frame clones are kept and a portion is missing. The sample includes about 260,000 clones, around 89% seen only once; the top ten take 3.5% to 4.5%. The specimen was peripheral blood. Receptors originate from a woman aged 40 to 55 with acute or convalescent COVID-19.

The chain couples TRBV27 to TRBJ1-2; D unresolved. The CDR3 sequence is 13 residues long. The germline CDR1 and CDR2 sequences are MNHEY and SMNVEV (reference sequence). The V gene lost 9 bases and the J gene lost 2 bases, with 13 bases spanning the gap. CDR3 in amino acids: CASTSGLNYGYTF. In DNA form, the CDR3 reads TGTGCCAGTACATCGGGGTTGAACTATGGCTACACCTTC.

The chain has TRBV5-1 and TRBJ1-6, with TRBD1 as a possible D gene (5 bases). The CDR3 spans 20 residues. Per the germline V gene, CDR1 is SGHRS and CDR2 is YFSETQ. V was cut by 3 bases and J by 5 bases, with 27 bases left in between. CDR3 DNA sequence: TGCGCCAGCAGCTCTTTCCCGACGGGGGGTATGGCGGTCAATAATTCACCCCTCCACTTT. It encodes CASSSFPTGGMAVNNSPLHF.

V usage is TRBV24-1 and J usage is TRBJ2-2, with TRBD1 matching 9 bases. With 0 bases clipped from V and 4 bases from J, the junction kept 2 bases outside the gene matches. The CDR3 extends over 16 amino acids. Germline V gives CDR1 KGHDR, CDR2 SFDVKD. This CDR3 reads CATSDLGQGPTGELFF. CDR3 in DNA: TGTGCCACCAGTGATTTGGGACAGGGGCCCACCGGGGAGCTGTTTTTT.

The chain has TRBV7-2 and TRBJ1-6; perhaps TRBD1 as D (6 bases). The length of the CDR3 is 15 residues. The germline gives CDR1 SGHTA, CDR2 FQGNSA. Deletions cut 5 bases from V and 4 bases from J, with 12 bases between. The CDR3 sequence is CASSPQGRYNSPLHF. The DNA for the CDR3 is TGTGCCAGCAGCCCACAGGGACGATATAATTCACCCCTCCACTTT.

This chain connects TRBV30 to TRBJ1-2, with a tentative D call TRBD1 (5 bases). Trimming left V 0 bases short and J 10 bases short, with 9 bases between. The CDR3 consists of 11 residues. CDR1 is GTSNPN and CDR2 is SVGIG in the germline V gene (reference sequence). Written as DNA, the CDR3 is TGTGCCTGGAGTGTAGCCAGGGCCTACACCTTC. Its protein product is CAWSVARAYTF.

The J gene is TRBJ1-1, the V gene TRBV27; tentatively, D is TRBD1 (5 bases). This CDR3 is built from 17 residues. Trimming cost V 7 bases and J 4 bases, with 25 bases left between them. Germline loops: CDR1 MNHEY, CDR2 SMNVEV (reference sequence). This CDR3 is CASTTLSAGTWGTEAFF. CDR3 sequence (DNA): TGTGCCAGCACTACCTTGTCCGCGGGGACCTGGGGCACTGAAGCTTTCTTT.

Only a few counts were recorded for this clone. The genes are TRBV29-1 and TRBJ1-1; 8 bases are a match to TRBD1. Germline CDR1 and CDR2: SQVTM and ANQGSEA. Trimming cost V 7 bases and J 0 bases; bases outside gene matches: 22. The CDR3 runs to 19 residues. The chain's CDR3 is CSACWGPGGAGGMNTEAFF. The CDR3 DNA reads as TGCAGCGCCTGCTGGGGGCCAGGGGGCGCAGGGGGAATGAACACTGAAGCTTTCTTT.

This rearrangement joins TRBV19 to TRBJ1-5; possibly TRBD1 for D (5 bases). The CDR3 covers 14 residues. Germline CDR1 is LNHDA and CDR2 is SQIVND (reference sequence). V lost 5 bases and J 3 bases, leaving 11 bases between the germline ends. The CDR3 DNA is TGTGCCAGTAGTCCACAGGAGCTCAATCAGCCCCAGCATTTT. Its protein is CASSPQELNQPQHF.

V usage is TRBV19 and J usage is TRBJ2-1, with TRBD2 matching 8 bases. The V gene end was trimmed by 3 bases and the J gene end by 4 bases; junction bases not matched to a gene: 5. Germline values: CDR1 LNHDA, CDR2 SQIVND (reference sequence). This CDR3 is built from 15 residues. This CDR3 is CASSIRAGGYNEQFF. The CDR3, as DNA: TGTGCCAGTAGTATTAGGGCGGGGGGATACAATGAGCAGTTCTTC.

This clone was seen only a few times. V usage is TRBV19 and J usage is TRBJ1-2; 8 positions match TRBD1. The CDR3 covers 14 residues. Trimming cost V 6 bases and J 2 bases; bases outside gene matches: 5. Germline values: CDR1 LNHDA, CDR2 SQIVND (reference sequence). This CDR3 is CASSATGVNYGYTF. In nucleotides, the CDR3 is TGTGCCAGTAGCGCGACAGGGGTGAACTATGGCTACACCTTC.

This chain links TRBV5-5 with TRBJ1-1; tentatively, D is TRBD1 (5 bases). The germline V gene encodes CDR1 SGHKS and CDR2 YYEKEE (reference sequence). V was pared by 2 bases and J by 3 bases, with 14 bases between. This CDR3 spans 15 amino acids. The CDR3 is CASSFSLPGDTEAFF. The CDR3, as DNA: TGTGCCAGCAGCTTTTCTCTCCCGGGGGACACTGAAGCTTTCTTT.

The rearrangement links TRBV19 to TRBJ1-1; no definite D call. The germline V gene encodes CDR1 LNHDA and CDR2 SQIVND (reference sequence). The CDR3 runs to 13 residues. V was trimmed by 7 bases and J by 0 bases, leaving 9 bases between them. The CDR3 coding sequence is TGTGCCAGTACCCAGAGGATGAACACTGAAGCTTTCTTT. Protein sequence: CASTQRMNTEAFF.

Here the CDR3 reads CASSEYWTENTEAFF. The CDR3 DNA sequence: TGTGCCAGCAGTGAATATTGGACAGAGAACACTGAAGCTTTCTTT. The chain combines TRBV25-1 with TRBJ1-1; a possible D gene is TRBD1 (6 bases). V lost 0 bases to trimming and J lost 1 base, with 9 bases between them. The CDR3 runs 15 residues. Germline values: CDR1 MGHDK, CDR2 SYGVNS.

The count of this clone is one. The chain joins TRBV6-5 to TRBJ1-5; D remains ambiguous. V was shortened by 0 bases and J by 5 bases, with 14 bases between the two germline ends. The CDR3 consists of 16 residues. Germline CDR1 MNHEY, CDR2 SVGAGI. The CDR3 is CASSYSAIVGDQPQHF. The CDR3 nucleotides are TGTGCCAGCAGTTACTCAGCAATTGTGGGCGATCAGCCCCAGCATTTT.

This clone was found once. The chain joins TRBV11-2 to TRBJ1-1; 8 bases agree with TRBD1. There are 17 residues in the CDR3. V dropped 2 bases and J dropped 1; count of bases not matched to a gene: 9. CDR1 is SGHAT and CDR2 is FQNNGV in the germline V gene. The CDR3 region is CASSLSGGAWRNTEAFF. The CDR3 bases are TGTGCCAGCAGCTTATCAGGGGGCGCTTGGAGGAACACTGAAGCTTTCTTT.